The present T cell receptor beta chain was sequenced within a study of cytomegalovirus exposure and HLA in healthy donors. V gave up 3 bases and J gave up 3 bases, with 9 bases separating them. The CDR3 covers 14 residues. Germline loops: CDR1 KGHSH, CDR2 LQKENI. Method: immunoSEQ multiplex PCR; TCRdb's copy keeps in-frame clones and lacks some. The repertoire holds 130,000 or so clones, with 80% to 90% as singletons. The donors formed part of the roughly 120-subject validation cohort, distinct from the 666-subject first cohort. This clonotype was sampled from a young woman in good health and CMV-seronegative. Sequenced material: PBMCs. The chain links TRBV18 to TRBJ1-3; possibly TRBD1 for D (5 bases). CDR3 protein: CASSPQGNGNTIYF. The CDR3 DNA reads TGTGCCAGCTCACCCCAGGGCAATGGAAACACCATATATTTT.